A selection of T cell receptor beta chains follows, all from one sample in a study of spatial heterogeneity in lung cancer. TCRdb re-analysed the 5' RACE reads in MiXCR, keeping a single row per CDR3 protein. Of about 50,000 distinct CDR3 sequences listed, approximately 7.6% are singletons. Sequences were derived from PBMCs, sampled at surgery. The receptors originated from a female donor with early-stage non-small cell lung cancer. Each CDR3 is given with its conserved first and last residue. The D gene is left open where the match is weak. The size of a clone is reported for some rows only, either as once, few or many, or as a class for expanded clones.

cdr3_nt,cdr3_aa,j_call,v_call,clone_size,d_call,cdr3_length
TGTGCCAGCAGCATTCCAGGACAGGGCTACGAGCAGTACTTC,CASSIPGQGYEQYF,TRBJ2-7,TRBV21-1,many,-,14
TGCAGTGCCGAGACCGTCTACGAGCAGTACTTC,CSAETVYEQYF,TRBJ2-7,TRBV20-1,many,-,11
TGCAGTGCTAGGGTTAGCGGGGGGATCAATGAGCAGTTCTTC,CSARVSGGINEQFF,TRBJ2-1,TRBV20-1,many,TRBD2,14
TGCGCCAGCAGCTTCGCTAGGGACCAAGAGACCCAGTACTTC,CASSFARDQETQYF,TRBJ2-5,TRBV5-1,medium-sized,-,14
TGTGCCAGCAGCCCGGACGGAGTAGGGATCACAGATACGCAGTATTTT,CASSPDGVGITDTQYF,TRBJ2-3,TRBV14,-,-,16
TGTGCCAGCAGCCCTAGGAGGGGGGGACTGACGGAGACCCAGTACTTC,CASSPRRGGLTETQYF,TRBJ2-5,TRBV11-2,many,-,16
TGTGCCAGCAGCACTCAGCGGGGGACCTACAATGAGCAGTTCTTC,CASSTQRGTYNEQFF,TRBJ2-1,TRBV7-2,many,TRBD2,15
TGTGCCAGCAGCTCTATTGCGGGGGGTCCCTACGAGCAGTACTTC,CASSSIAGGPYEQYF,TRBJ2-7,TRBV11-1,few,TRBD2,15
TGCGCCAGCAGCCAAGATGCAGGGGGCAGGTTTGGCTACACCTTC,CASSQDAGGRFGYTF,TRBJ1-2,TRBV4-3,-,TRBD1,15
TGTGCCAGCAGCTTAAAAGCGGGGGGGCCAAGGGGGGATGAGCAGTTCTTC,CASSLKAGGPRGDEQFF,TRBJ2-1,TRBV7-9,many,TRBD2,17
TGCAGTGCTAGAGATGATCGCGGGACAGTTAGAAATCAGCCCCAGCATTTT,CSARDDRGTVRNQPQHF,TRBJ1-5,TRBV20-1,many,TRBD1,17
TGTGCCAGCAGCTTCACAGGACTAGCGGGGGGCACAGATACGCAGTATTTT,CASSFTGLAGGTDTQYF,TRBJ2-3,TRBV7-2,many,TRBD2,17
TGTGCCAGCAGCGTGAGGACAGGGGGCCGTCTAGCCAAAAACATTCAGTACTTC,CASSVRTGGRLAKNIQYF,TRBJ2-4,TRBV7-8,-,TRBD1,18
TGTGCCAGCAGGGGGGAGGTCCACCAGACTCAGCCCCAGCATTTT,CASRGEVHQTQPQHF,TRBJ1-5,TRBV6-1,few,-,15
TGTGCCAGCAGCTCCCCACTAGCGGTAAACACCGGGGAGCTGTTTTTT,CASSSPLAVNTGELFF,TRBJ2-2,TRBV7-6,many,TRBD2,16
TGTGCCACCAGCAGAGTAGTCAGACAAGGCCAAGAGACCCAGTACTTC,CATSRVVRQGQETQYF,TRBJ2-5,TRBV15,many,-,16
TGCAGTGCCCGCCCAGACAACTATGGCTACACCTTC,CSARPDNYGYTF,TRBJ1-2,TRBV20-1,-,-,12
TGTGCCAGCAGCCAAGAAGGTGCCCGGGTCCACTCCTACGAGCAGTACTTC,CASSQEGARVHSYEQYF,TRBJ2-7,TRBV4-2,-,-,17
TGCGCCAGCAGCTTGGAGGGGACCGCTCGCTCTGGAAACACCATATATTTT,CASSLEGTARSGNTIYF,TRBJ1-3,TRBV5-1,-,-,17
TGTGCCAGCAGGCCTAAAACGGACTTTGGCAGCACAGATACGCAGTATTTT,CASRPKTDFGSTDTQYF,TRBJ2-3,TRBV12-3/TRBV12-4,many,-,17
TGTGCCAGCAGTGACAAAGTGGGCTACTATGGCTACACCTTC,CASSDKVGYYGYTF,TRBJ1-2,TRBV28,few,-,14
TGCGCCAGCAGCCGAGGCGGTGGGGGGGGAACACTCCAGCGGCAAGAGACCCAGTACTTC,CASSRGGGGGTLQRQETQYF,TRBJ2-5,TRBV4-3,many,TRBD2,20
TGTGCCAGCAGCCGACACGAGGGGGCGCGGACCTACGAGCAGTACTTC,CASSRHEGARTYEQYF,TRBJ2-7,TRBV7-9,many,TRBD1,16
TGTGCCAGCAGTCCTCAAGCGGGGACGCCCTACGAGCAGTACTTC,CASSPQAGTPYEQYF,TRBJ2-7,TRBV27,many,TRBD2,15